This T cell receptor beta chain was found in a study of identical twins (dated by TCRdb to 2015 to 2016). Looking at the study overall: The study deep-sequenced TCR alpha and beta repertoires from monozygotic twins, unrelated adults of various ages and cord blood to test whether fetal clonotypes persist. Replicate twin experiments were performed at different times using different library preparation protocols to rule out contamination.

All donors were healthy Caucasians. What the authors observed across the whole study: In monozygotic twins, out-of-frame TCR alpha sharing was systematically underestimated by recombination models, although the models agreed with sharing between unrelated individuals. Fewer insertions were carried by abundant cord blood beta clonotypes, a similar but weaker trend appeared in young adult naive repertoires, and no such trend appeared in memory repertoires. Invariant T cells such as MAIT and iNKT could partly confound zero-insertion analyses, though diverse VJ usage argued against this for most clonotypes. Because the same donors could not be followed over many years, the conclusions depended on cross-sectional statistical analysis. Compared with coincidental sharing between unrelated individuals, out-of-frame TCR alpha sequences shared between twins had an excess of sequences with low generation probability. The excess sharing between twins in beta out-of-frame sequences was weaker because fewer shared sequences reduced the signal-to-noise ratio.

Note on this clonotype: It has no known antigen specificity. Qualities for individual bases were not recorded, and no much larger clone is one base off.

The CDR3, from cysteine to phenylalanine, totals 17 residues. Of the read, only the CDR3 DNA is kept; its 51 bases are in frame from base 1. CDR1 and CDR2, per the germline V gene (reference sequence), are DFQATT and SNEGSKA. Unmatched junction bases come to 8, with V trimmed by 0 bases and J by 1 base. Receptor amplification or capture employed 5' RACE. The sequencer listed for this sample is Illumina HiSeq 2000. Template switching added a universal primer binding site, and the final cDNA carried a unique molecular identifier that allowed TCR cDNA molecules to be counted accurately. First-strand cDNA for TCR alpha and beta chains was synthesized from specific primers in the conserved constant-segment region. To control for contamination, every cDNA library carried two barcodes: a SMART-Mk sample barcode plus Illumina barcodes. TruSeq adapter sequences, together with Illumina sample barcodes, were added in two successive PCR steps. TCR alpha and beta cDNA libraries were sequenced on the Illumina HiSeq platform with custom primers. The authors' analysis ran thus. MiGEC was used to process raw reads and extract unique molecular identifiers, and MiXCR was used to find CDR3 positions. Recombination models were inferred per individual with the repgenHMM and IGoR tools using an EM algorithm. Shared clonotypes were analyzed with the tcR package in R, and sharing was normalized by the product of cloneset sizes. To study raw recombination free of thymic and clonal selection effects, out-of-frame nonproductive sequences were analyzed. TCRdb reran the public reads through fastp at Q25 and MiXCR, keeping productive beta chains. A single entry per CDR3 protein holds the most common genes and DNA from its merged rows. For this entry, the V and J calls and clone size follow TCRdb and not the study's own pipeline. The sample table shows some 1,600,000 distinct CDR3 sequences, and around a third are seen once. The ten largest clones take up about 0.27% of the sample.

The clonotype originates from a newborn girl in good health. The sample taken for sequencing was cord blood. Recombination linked TRBV20-1 to TRBJ2-1, with 8 bases matching TRBD2. The bases are TGCAGTGCTAGAGATTTTGGCGGGAGGATTTCCTACAATGAGCAGTTCTTC. Translated, it gives CSARDFGGRISYNEQFF.